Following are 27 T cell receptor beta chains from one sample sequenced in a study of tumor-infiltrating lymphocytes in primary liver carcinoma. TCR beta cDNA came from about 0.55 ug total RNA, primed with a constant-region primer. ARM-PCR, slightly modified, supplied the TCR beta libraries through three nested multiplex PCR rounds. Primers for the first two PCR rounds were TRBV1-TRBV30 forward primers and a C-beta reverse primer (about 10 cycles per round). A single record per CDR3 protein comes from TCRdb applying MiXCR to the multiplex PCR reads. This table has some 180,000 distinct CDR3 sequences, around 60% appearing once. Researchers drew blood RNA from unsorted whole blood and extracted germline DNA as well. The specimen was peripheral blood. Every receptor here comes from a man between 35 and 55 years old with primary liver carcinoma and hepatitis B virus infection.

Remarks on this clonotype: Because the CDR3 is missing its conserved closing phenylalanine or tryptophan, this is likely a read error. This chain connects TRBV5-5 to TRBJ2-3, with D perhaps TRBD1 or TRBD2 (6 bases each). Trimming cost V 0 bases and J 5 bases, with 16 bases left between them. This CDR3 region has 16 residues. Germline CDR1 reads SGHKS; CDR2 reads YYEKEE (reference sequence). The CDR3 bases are TGTGCCAGCAGCTTGGCCGTCGGGGGCGGAGGAGATACGCAGTATCTT. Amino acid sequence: CASSLAVGGGGDTQYL.

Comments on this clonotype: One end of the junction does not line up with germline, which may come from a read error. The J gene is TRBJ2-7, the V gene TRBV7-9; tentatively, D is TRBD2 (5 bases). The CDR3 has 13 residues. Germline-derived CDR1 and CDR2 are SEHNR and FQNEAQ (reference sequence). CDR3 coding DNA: TGTGCCAGCAGCTTCTCCGGGGTCGTCGAGCTGTACTTC. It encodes CASSFSGVVELYF.

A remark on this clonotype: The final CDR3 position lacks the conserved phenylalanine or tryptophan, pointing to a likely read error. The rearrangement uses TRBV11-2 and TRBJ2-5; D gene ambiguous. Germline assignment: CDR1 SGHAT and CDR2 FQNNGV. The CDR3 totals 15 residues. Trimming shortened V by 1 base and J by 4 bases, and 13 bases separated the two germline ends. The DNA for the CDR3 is TGTGCCAGCAGCTTAGGGATTGTTATATCAGAGACCCAGTACTTA. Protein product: CASSLGIVISETQYL.

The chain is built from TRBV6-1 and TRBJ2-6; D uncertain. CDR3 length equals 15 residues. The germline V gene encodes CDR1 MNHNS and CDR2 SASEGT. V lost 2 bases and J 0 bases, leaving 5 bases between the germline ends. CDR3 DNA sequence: TGTGCCAGCAGTGAATATCTCTCTGGGGCCAACGTCCTGACTTTC. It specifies CASSEYLSGANVLTF.

For the CDR3, the DNA is TGTGCCAGCAGCTTATCGAGCAGCTCCTACGAGCAGTACTTC. This sequence encodes CASSLSSSSYEQYF. V is TRBV11-1 and J is TRBJ2-7; no reliable D call. Trimming took off 2 bases at V and 0 bases at J, with 8 bases between the two ends. Germline V gene sequence: CDR1 SGHAT, CDR2 FQDESV (reference sequence). This CDR3 has 14 residues.

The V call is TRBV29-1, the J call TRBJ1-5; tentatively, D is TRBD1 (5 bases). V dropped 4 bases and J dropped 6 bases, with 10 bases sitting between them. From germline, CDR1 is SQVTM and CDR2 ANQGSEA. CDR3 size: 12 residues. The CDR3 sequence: CSVAGIGQPQHF. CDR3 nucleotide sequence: TGCAGCGTTGCAGGGATAGGTCAGCCCCAGCATTTT. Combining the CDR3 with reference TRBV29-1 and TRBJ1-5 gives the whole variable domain SAVISQKPSRDICQRGTSLTIQCQVDSQVTMMFWYRQQPGQSLTLIATANQGSEATYESGFVIDKFPISRPNLTFSTLTVSNMSPEDSSIYLCSVAGIGQPQHFGDGTRLSIL.

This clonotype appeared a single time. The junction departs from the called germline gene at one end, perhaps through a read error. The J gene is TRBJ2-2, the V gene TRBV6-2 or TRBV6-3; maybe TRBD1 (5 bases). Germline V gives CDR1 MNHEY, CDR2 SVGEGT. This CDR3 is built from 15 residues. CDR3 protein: CANSYDSLNTGELFF. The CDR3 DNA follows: TGTGCCAACAGTTACGACAGCCTCAACACCGGGGAGCTGTTTTTT.

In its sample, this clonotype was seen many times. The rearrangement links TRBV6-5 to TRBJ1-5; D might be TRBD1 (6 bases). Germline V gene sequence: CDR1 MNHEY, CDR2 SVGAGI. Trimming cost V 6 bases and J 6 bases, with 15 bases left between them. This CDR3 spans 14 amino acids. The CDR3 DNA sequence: TGTGCCAGCAGGAACAGGGAATCGGGTCAGCCCCAGCATTTT. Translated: CASRNRESGQPQHF.

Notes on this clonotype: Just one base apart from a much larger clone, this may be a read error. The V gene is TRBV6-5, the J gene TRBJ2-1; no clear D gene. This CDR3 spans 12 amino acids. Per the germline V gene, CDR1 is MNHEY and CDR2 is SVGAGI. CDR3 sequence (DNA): TGTGCCAGCAGGGCGACTTCGAATGAGCAGTCCTTC. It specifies CASRATSNEQSF.

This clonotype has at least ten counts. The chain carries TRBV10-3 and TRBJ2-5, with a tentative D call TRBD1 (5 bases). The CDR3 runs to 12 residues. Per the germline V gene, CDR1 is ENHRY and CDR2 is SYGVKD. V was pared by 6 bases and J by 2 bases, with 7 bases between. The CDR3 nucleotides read TGTGCCATCAGCACAGGTCAAGAGACCCAGTACTTC. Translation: CAISTGQETQYF.

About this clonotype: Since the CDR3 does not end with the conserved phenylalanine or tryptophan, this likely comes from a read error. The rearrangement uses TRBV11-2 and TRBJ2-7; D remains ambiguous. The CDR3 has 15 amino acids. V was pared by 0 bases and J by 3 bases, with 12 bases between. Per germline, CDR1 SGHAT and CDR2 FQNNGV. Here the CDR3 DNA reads TGTGCCAGCAGCTTAGAGAGGACCTACCTCTACGAGCAGTACTTA. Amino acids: CASSLERTYLYEQYL.

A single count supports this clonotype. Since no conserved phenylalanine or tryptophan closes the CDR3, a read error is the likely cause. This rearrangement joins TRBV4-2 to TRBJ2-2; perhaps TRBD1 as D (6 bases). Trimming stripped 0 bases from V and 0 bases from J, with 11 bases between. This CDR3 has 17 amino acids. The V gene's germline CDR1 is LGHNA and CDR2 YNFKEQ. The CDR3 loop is CASSQEGGGANTGELFY. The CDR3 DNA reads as TGTGCCAGCAGCCAAGAGGGTGGGGGCGCGAACACCGGGGAGCTGTTTTAT.

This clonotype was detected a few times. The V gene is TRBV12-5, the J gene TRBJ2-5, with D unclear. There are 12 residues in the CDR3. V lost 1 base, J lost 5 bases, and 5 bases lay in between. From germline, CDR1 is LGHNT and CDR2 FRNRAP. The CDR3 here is CASGLAGETQYF. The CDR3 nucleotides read TGTGCTAGTGGTTTGGCCGGGGAGACCCAGTACTTC.

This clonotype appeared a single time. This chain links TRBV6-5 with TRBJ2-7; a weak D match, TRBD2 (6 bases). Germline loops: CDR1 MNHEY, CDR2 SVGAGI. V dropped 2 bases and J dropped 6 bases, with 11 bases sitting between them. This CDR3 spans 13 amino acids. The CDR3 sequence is CASSYKAGGEQYF. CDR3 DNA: TGTGCCAGCAGTTACAAAGCGGGTGGCGAGCAGTACTTC.

The CDR3 here is CASTDHVGALNTEAFF. CDR3 DNA: TGTGCCAGCACAGATCACGTTGGGGCTTTGAACACTGAAGCTTTCTTT. The gene calls are TRBV6-1 and TRBJ1-1, with TRBD1 as a possible D gene (5 bases). V was shortened by 7 bases and J by 0 bases, with 18 bases between the two germline ends. The CDR3 consists of 16 residues. Germline V gene lookup returns CDR1 MNHNS and CDR2 SASEGT.

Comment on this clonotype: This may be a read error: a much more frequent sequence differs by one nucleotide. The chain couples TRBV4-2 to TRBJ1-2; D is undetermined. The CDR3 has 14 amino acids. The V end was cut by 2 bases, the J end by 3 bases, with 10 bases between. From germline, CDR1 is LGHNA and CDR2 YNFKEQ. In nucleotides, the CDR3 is TGTGCCAGCAGCCAAAATGACGGAGACTATGGCTACACCTTC. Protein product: CASSQNDGDYGYTF.

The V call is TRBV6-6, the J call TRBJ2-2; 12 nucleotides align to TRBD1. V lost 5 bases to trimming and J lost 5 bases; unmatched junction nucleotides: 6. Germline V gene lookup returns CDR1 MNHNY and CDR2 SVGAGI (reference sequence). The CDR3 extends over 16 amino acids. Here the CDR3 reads CASSPGTGGATGELFF. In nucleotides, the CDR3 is TGTGCCAGCAGTCCCGGGACAGGGGGCGCGACCGGGGAGCTGTTTTTT.

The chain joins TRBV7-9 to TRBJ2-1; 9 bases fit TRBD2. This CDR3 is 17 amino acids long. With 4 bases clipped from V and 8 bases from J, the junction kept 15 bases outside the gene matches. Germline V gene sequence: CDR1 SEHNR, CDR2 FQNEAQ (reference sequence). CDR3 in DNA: TGTGCCAGCAGCTCCCCGGACAGGAGCGGGAGGTCTTATGAGCAGTTCTTC. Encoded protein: CASSSPDRSGRSYEQFF.

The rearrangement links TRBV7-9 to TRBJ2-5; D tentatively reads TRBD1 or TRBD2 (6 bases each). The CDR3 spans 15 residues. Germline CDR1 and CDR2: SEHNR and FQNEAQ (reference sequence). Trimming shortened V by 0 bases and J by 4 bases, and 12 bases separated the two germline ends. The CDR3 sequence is CASSLAEGGRETQYF. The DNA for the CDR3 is TGTGCCAGCAGCTTAGCCGAAGGGGGGCGAGAGACCCAGTACTTC. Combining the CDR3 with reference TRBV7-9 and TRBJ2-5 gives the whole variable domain DTGVSQNPRHKITKRGQNVTFRCDPISEHNRLYWYRQTLGQGPEFLTYFQNEAQLEKSRLLSDRFSAERPKGSFSTLEIQRTEQGDSAMYLCASSLAEGGRETQYFGPGTRLLVL.

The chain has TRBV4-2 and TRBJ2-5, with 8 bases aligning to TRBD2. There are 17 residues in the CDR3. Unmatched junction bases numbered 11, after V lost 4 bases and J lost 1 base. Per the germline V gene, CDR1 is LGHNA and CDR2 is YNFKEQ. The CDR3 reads CASSPTSGSTIQETQYF. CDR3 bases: TGTGCCAGCAGCCCGACGAGCGGGAGTACAATCCAAGAGACCCAGTACTTC.

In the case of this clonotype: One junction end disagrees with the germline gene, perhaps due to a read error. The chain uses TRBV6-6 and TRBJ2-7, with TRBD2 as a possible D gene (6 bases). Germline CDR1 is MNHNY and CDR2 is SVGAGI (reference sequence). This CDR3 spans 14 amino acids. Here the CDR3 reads CVSSLAGRIYEQYF. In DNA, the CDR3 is TGTGTCAGCAGTTTGGCAGGGAGGATCTACGAGCAGTACTTC.

The CDR3 loop reads CASSAQGVKDTQYF. For the CDR3, the DNA is TGTGCCAGCAGCGCGCAGGGAGTCAAGGATACCCAGTACTTC. The V and J genes are TRBV7-8 and TRBJ2-5; possibly TRBD1 or TRBD2 for D (5 bases each). Trimming shortened V by 5 bases and J by 8 bases, and 18 bases separated the two germline ends. The CDR3 spans 14 residues. Germline V CDR1 and CDR2: SGHVS, FQNEAQ.

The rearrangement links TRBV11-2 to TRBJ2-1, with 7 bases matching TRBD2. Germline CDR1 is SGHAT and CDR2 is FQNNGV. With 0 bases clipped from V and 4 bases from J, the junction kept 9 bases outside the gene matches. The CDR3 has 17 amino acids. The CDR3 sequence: CASSLDRGGRVYNEQFF. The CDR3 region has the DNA TGTGCCAGCAGCTTAGATAGGGGCGGGAGAGTGTACAATGAGCAGTTCTTC. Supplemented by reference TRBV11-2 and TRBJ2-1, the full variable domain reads EAGVAQSPRYKIIEKRQSVAFWCNPISGHATLYWYQQILGQGPKLLIQFQNNGVVDDSQLPKDRFSAERLKGVDSTLKIQPAKLEDSAVYLCASSLDRGGRVYNEQFFGPGTRLTVL.

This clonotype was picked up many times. The CDR3, as DNA: TGTGCCAGCAGCTTAGAGTGGTCTAGCGGATTCTACGAGCAGTACTTC. This gives the protein CASSLEWSSGFYEQYF. The rearrangement joins TRBV11-2 to TRBJ2-7, with 7 bases identical to TRBD2. J gave up 3 bases and V 0 bases, and 8 bases lay outside the gene matches. The length of the CDR3 is 16 residues. The germline CDR1 and CDR2 sequences are SGHAT and FQNNGV.

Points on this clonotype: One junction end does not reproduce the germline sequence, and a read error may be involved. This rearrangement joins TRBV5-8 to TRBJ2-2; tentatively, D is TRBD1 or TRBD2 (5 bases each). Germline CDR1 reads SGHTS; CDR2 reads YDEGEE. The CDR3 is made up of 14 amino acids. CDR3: CASRLQRGSGEPFF. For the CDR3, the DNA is TGTGCCAGCCGCTTGCAGAGGGGATCCGGGGAGCCGTTTTTT.

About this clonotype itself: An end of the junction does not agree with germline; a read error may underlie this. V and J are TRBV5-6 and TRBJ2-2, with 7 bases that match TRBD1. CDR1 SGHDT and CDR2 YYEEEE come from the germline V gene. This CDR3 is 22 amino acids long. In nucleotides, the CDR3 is TGTGCCAACAGCTCAATCCTCTTAAGACCGGGACAGCGAAACAGGAACACCGGGGAGCTGTTTTTT. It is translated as CANSSILLRPGQRNRNTGELFF.

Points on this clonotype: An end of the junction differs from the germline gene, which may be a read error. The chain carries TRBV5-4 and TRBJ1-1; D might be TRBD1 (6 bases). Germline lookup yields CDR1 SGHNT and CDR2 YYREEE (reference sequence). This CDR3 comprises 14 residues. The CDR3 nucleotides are TGTACCAGCAGCCCGATTAGCGGGGGGCGACGAGCGTTCTTT. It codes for CTSSPISGGRRAFF.